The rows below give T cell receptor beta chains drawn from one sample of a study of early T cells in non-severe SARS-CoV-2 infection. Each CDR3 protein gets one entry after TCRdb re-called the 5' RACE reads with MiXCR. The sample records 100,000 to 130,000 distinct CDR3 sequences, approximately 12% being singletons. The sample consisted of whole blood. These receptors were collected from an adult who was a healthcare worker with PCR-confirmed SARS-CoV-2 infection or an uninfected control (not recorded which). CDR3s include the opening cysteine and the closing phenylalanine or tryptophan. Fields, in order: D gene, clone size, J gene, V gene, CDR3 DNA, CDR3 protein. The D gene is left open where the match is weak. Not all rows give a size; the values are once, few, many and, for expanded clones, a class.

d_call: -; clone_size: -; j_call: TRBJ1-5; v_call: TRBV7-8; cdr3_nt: TGTGCCAGCAGTTATCGACTCTGGGACCCTAATCAGCCCCAGCATTTT; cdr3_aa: CASSYRLWDPNQPQHF
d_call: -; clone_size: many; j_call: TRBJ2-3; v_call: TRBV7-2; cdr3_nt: TGTGCCAGCAGCCTACGGACAGATACGCAGTATTTT; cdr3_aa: CASSLRTDTQYF
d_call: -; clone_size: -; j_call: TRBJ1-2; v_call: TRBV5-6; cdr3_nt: TGTGTCAGCAGCTTGACCAACGCGCGCTACACCTTC; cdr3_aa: CVSSLTNARYTF
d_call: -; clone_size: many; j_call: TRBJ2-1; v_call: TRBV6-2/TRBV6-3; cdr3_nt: TGTGCCAGCAGTTACTCGATTGGGGGAGAACCCTACAATGAGCAGTTCTTC; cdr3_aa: CASSYSIGGEPYNEQFF
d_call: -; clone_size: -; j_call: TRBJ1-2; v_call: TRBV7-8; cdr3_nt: TGTGCCAGCAGCCCCCCAATGTTTGTGTCTACTAACTATGGCTACACCTTC; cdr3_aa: CASSPPMFVSTNYGYTF
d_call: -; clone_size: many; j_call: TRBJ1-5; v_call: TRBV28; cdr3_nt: TGTGCCAGCGGAGGTAGGGGTAATCAGCCCCAGCATTTT; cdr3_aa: CASGGRGNQPQHF
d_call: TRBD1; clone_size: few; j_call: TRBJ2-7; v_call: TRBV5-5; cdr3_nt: TGTGCCAGCAGCCTTACTGACAGGGTCTACGAGCAGTACTTC; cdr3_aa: CASSLTDRVYEQYF
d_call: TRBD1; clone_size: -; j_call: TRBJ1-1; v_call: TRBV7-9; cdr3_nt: TGTGCCAGCAGACAAAAAGGGGGCTCCAGGACTGAAGCTTTCTTT; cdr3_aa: CASRQKGGSRTEAFF
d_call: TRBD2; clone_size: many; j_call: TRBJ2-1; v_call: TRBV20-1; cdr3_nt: TGCAGTGCTAGAGACCTCAGCGGGAGTCGGGGGGAGCAGTTCTTC; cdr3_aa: CSARDLSGSRGEQFF
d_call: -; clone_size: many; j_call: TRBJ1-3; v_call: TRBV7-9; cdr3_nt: TGTGCCAGCAGCTTAGACGGAAACACCATATATTTT; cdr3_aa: CASSLDGNTIYF
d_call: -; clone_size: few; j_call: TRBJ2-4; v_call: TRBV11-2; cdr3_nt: TGTGCCAGCAGCTTATCGTCCACAGGACTAAACATTCAGTACTTC; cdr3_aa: CASSLSSTGLNIQYF
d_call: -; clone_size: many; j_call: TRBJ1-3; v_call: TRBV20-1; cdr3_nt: TGCAGTGCCGGCGCGAACGTTGGAAACACCATATATTTT; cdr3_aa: CSAGANVGNTIYF
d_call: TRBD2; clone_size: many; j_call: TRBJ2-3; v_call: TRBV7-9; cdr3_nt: TGTGCCAGCAGCCCACTAGCGGTTAGCACAGATACGCAGTATTTT; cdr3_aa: CASSPLAVSTDTQYF
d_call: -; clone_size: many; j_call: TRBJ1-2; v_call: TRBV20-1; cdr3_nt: TGCAGTGCTAGAGATAGACAGCACTATGGCTACACCTTC; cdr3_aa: CSARDRQHYGYTF
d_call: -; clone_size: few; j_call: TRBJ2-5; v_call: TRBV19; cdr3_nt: TGTGCCACCTCACAGTCAGGACGGGCAACTCAGACCCAGTACTTC; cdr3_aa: CATSQSGRATQTQYF
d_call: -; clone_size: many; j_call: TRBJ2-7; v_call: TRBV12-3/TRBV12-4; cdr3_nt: TGTGCCAGCAGTTTCCGACAGGTCTACGAGCAGTACTTC; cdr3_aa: CASSFRQVYEQYF
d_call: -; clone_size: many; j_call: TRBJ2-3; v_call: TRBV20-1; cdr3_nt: TGCAGTCCCACGGCCCTCAGCGGGACAAGAGCAGATACGCAGTATTTT; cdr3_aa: CSPTALSGTRADTQYF
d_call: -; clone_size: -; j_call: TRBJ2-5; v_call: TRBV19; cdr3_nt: TGTGCCAGTAGTCTCCGGGACTTTCCCGAGACCCAGTACTTC; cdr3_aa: CASSLRDFPETQYF
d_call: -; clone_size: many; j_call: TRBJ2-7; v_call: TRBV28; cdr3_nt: TGTGCCAGCATCGGGAGTGGGGCTTGGGAGCAGTACTTC; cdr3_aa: CASIGSGAWEQYF
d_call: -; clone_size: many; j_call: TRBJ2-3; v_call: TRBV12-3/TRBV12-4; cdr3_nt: TGTGCCAGCAGTTTTAGGGGAGTCGGGCGCGGAGATACGCAGTATTTT; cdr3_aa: CASSFRGVGRGDTQYF
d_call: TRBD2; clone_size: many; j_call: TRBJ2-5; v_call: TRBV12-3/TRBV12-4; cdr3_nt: TGTGCCAGCAGTTTTTCACGACTAGCGGGGCATCAAGAGACCCAGTACTTC; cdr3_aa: CASSFSRLAGHQETQYF
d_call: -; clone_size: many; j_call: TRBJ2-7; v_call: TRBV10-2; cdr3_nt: TGCGCCAGCAGTGAGTCGGGGGGCCCTTTCTACGAGCAGTACTTC; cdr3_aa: CASSESGGPFYEQYF
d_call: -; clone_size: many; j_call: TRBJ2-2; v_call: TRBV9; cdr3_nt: TGTGCCAGCAGCGTAGAAGCCCCCACCGGGGAGCTGTTTTTT; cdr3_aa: CASSVEAPTGELFF